The rows below give T cell receptor beta chains drawn from one sample of a study of cytomegalovirus exposure and HLA in healthy donors. The assay was immunoSEQ multiplex PCR, and TCRdb's table has in-frame clones only and misses some. The repertoire holds around 130,000 clones, with 75% to 85% as singletons. Sequenced sample: PBMCs. The receptors stem from a woman aged 40 to 50 in good health and CMV-seronegative. CDR3s include the opening cysteine and the closing phenylalanine or tryptophan. Fields, in order: V gene, D gene, J gene, clone size, CDR3 protein, CDR3 DNA. A D gene is named only where the DNA matches it firmly. A clone size is listed for some rows: how often the clone was seen (once, few, many), or a class if it is expanded.

>TRBV19|TRBD2|TRBJ2-1|-
CASSIRSPGTLAGGRYNEQFF
TGTGCCAGTAGTATTCGGTCCCCGGGAACCCTAGCGGGGGGGCGGTACAATGAGCAGTTCTTC
>TRBV9|TRBD1|TRBJ2-2|-
CASSPRTGNTGELFF
TGTGCCAGCAGCCCAAGGACAGGGAACACCGGGGAGCTGTTTTTT
>TRBV18|TRBD1|TRBJ2-7|once
CASSPPDRFYEQYF
TGTGCCAGCTCACCTCCGGACAGGTTCTACGAGCAGTACTTC
>TRBV13|TRBD1|TRBJ2-5|-
CASSLGFGTEETQYF
TGTGCCAGCAGCTTAGGTTTCGGGACAGAAGAGACCCAGTACTTC
>TRBV5-1|TRBD1|TRBJ2-6|-
CASSSPRGQTGANVLTF
TGCGCCAGCAGCTCTCCCAGGGGGCAAACTGGGGCCAACGTCCTGACTTTC
>TRBV18|-|TRBJ2-7|-
CASSPGGGRQGEQYF
TGTGCCAGCTCACCCGGCGGGGGCCGACAAGGCGAGCAGTACTTC
>TRBV10-3|TRBD2|TRBJ2-3|-
CAIRSGLADTDTQYF
TGTGCCATCAGAAGCGGACTAGCGGATACAGATACGCAGTATTTT
>TRBV5-6|-|TRBJ2-3|many
CASSLALDTQYF
TGTGCCAGCAGCTTGGCCTTGGATACGCAGTATTTT
>TRBV29-1|-|TRBJ1-5|-
CSVRQSNQPQHF
TGCAGCGTGAGACAGAGCAATCAGCCCCAGCATTTT
>TRBV14|-|TRBJ2-3|-
CASSQVGGGYTDTQYF
TGTGCCAGCAGCCAAGTGGGCGGAGGATACACAGATACGCAGTATTTT
>TRBV7-9|-|TRBJ1-2|-
CASNLGSDYGYPF
TGTGCCAGCAACTTGGGGAGTGACTATGGCTACCCCTTC
>TRBV6-1|-|TRBJ1-1|few
CASSEGTVQAFF
TGTGCCAGCAGTGAAGGGACAGTCCAAGCTTTCTTT
>TRBV5-1|TRBD2|TRBJ2-7|-
CASSIRLADYEQYF
TGCGCCAGCAGCATAAGACTAGCGGACTACGAGCAGTACTTC
>TRBV9|-|TRBJ2-5|-
CASTNGGGGLETQYF
TGTGCCAGCACCAATGGAGGGGGGGGCCTGGAGACCCAGTACTTC
>TRBV7-9|-|TRBJ2-1|-
CASSISSNEQFF
TGTGCCAGCAGCATCTCTAGCAATGAGCAGTTCTTC
>TRBV28|TRBD1|TRBJ1-2|-
CASRAGTGGAWGYTF
TGTGCCAGCAGGGCCGGGACAGGGGGCGCATGGGGCTACACCTTC
>TRBV28|-|TRBJ1-3|few
CASSLWGRQASSGNTIYF
TGTGCCAGCAGTTTATGGGGGCGGCAGGCCAGCTCTGGAAACACCATATATTTT
>TRBV19|TRBD2|TRBJ2-3|-
CASSIGSGKGTDTQYF
TGTGCCAGTAGTATAGGTAGCGGGAAAGGCACAGATACGCAGTATTTT
>TRBV7-9|-|TRBJ2-5|few
CASSYVAARGETQYF
TGTGCCAGCAGCTATGTAGCGGCCCGAGGGGAGACCCAGTACTTC
>TRBV7-2|-|TRBJ1-1|-
CASTSVGYRAFF
TGTGCCAGCACCTCGGTCGGGTACAGGGCTTTCTTT
>TRBV4-1|-|TRBJ1-2|few
CASSSGQNSNYGYTF
TGCGCCAGCAGCTCCGGACAGAACTCTAACTATGGCTACACCTTC
>TRBV9|TRBD2|TRBJ2-2|-
CASSVGGTRLNTGELFF
TGTGCCAGCAGCGTAGGGGGGACTAGATTGAACACCGGGGAGCTGTTTTTT
>TRBV7-2|-|TRBJ2-7|-
CASSVGNGYEQYF
TGTGCCAGCAGCGTCGGGAACGGCTACGAGCAGTACTTC
>TRBV2|-|TRBJ2-2|-
CASRIADNTGELFF
TGTGCCAGCCGGATAGCGGATAACACCGGGGAGCTGTTTTTT
>TRBV6-6|-|TRBJ1-5|-
CASSQYSNQPQHF
TGTGCCAGCAGTCAGTATAGCAATCAGCCCCAGCATTTT
>TRBV7-2|-|TRBJ2-1|-
CASSSRQDSYNEQFF
TGTGCCAGCAGCTCGAGACAGGACTCCTACAATGAGCAGTTCTTC
>TRBV7-7|TRBD1|TRBJ2-5|once
CASSLGGTGRQETQYF
TGTGCTAGCAGCTTAGGGGGGACAGGGAGGCAAGAGACCCAGTACTTC